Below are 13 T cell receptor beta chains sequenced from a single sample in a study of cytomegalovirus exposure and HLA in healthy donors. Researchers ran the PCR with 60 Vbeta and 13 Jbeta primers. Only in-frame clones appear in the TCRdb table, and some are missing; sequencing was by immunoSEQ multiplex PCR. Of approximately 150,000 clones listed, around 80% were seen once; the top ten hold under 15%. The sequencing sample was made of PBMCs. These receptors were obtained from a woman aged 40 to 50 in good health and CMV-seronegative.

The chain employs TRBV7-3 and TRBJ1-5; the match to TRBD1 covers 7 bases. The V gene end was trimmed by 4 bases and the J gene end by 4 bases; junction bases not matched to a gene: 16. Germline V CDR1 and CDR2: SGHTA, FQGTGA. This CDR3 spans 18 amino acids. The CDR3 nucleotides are TGTGCCAGCAGCTCCCTAACCGGATCTTTACAGGGGAATCAGCCCCAGCATTTT. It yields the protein CASSSLTGSLQGNQPQHF.

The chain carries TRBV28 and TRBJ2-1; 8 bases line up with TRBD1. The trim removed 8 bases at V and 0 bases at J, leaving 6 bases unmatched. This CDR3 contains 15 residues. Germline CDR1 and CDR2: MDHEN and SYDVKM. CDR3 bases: TGTGCCAGCCTTTCTGGGACAGGCTCCTACAATGAGCAGTTCTTC. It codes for CASLSGTGSYNEQFF.

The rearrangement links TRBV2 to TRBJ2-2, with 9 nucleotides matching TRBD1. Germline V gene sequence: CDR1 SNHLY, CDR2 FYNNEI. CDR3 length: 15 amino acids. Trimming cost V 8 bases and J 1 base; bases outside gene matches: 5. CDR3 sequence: CASWAGQGNTGELFF. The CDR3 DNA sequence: TGTGCCAGCTGGGCGGGACAGGGGAACACCGGGGAGCTGTTTTTT.

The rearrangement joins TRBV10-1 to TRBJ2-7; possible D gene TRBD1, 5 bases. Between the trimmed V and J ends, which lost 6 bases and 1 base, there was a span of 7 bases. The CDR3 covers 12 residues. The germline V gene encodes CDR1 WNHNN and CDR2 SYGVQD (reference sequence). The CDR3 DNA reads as TGCGCCAGCAGCACAGGTTCCTACGAGCAGTACTTC. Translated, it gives CASSTGSYEQYF.

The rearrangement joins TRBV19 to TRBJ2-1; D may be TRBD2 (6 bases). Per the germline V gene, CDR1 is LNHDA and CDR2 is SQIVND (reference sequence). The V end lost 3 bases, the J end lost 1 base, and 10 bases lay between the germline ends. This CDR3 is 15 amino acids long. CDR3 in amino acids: CASSIGTASYNEQFF. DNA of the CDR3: TGTGCCAGTAGTATCGGGACTGCTTCCTACAATGAGCAGTTCTTC.

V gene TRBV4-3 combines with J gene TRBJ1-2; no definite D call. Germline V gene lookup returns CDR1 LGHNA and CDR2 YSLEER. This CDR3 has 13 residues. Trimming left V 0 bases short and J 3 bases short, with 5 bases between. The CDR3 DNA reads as TGCGCCAGCAGCCAAGATGGGCACTATGGCTACACCTTC. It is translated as CASSQDGHYGYTF.

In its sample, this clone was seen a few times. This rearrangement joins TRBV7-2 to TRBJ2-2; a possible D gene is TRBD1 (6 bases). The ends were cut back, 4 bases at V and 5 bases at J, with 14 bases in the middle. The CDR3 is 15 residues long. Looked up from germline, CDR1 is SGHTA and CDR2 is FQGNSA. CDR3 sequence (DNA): TGTGCCAGCAGCTCCACAGGGCTGGAAACCGGGGAGCTGTTTTTT. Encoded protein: CASSSTGLETGELFF.

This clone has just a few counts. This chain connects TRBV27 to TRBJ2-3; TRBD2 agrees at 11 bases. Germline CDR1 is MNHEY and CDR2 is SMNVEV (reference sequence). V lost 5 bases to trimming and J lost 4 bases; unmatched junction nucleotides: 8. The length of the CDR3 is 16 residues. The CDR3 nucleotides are TGTGCCAGCAGTCTTAGCGGGGGGGCCATCCCAGATACGCAGTATTTT. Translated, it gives CASSLSGGAIPDTQYF.

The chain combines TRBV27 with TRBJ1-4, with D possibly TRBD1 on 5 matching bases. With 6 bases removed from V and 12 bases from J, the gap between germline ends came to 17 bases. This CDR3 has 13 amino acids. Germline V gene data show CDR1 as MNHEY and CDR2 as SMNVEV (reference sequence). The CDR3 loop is CASRLSGEMELFF. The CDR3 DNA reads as TGTGCCAGCAGGCTCTCGGGGGAGATGGAACTGTTTTTT.

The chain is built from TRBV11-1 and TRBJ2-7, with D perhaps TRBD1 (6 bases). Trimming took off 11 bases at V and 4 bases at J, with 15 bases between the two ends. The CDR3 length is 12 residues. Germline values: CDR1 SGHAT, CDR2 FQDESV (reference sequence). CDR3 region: CAVQGRHYEQYF. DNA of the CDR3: TGTGCCGTCCAGGGGCGCCATTACGAGCAGTACTTC. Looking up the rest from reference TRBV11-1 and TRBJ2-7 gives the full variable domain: EAEVAQSPRYKITEKSQAVAFWCDPISGHATLYWYRQILGQGPELLVQFQDESVVDDSQLPKDRFSAERLKGVDSTLKIQPAELGDSAMYLCAVQGRHYEQYFGPGTRLTVT.

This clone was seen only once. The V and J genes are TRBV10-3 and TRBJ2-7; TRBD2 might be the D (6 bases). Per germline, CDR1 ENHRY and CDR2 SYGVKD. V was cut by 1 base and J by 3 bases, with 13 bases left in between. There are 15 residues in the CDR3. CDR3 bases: TGTGCCATCAGTGAGTGGACTATATCCAACTACGAGCAGTACTTC. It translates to CAISEWTISNYEQYF.

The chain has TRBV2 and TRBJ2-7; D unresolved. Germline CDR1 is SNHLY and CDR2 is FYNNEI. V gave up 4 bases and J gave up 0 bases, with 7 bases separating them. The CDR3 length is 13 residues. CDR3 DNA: TGTGCCAGCAGTGTGTGGAGCTCCTACGAGCAGTACTTC. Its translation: CASSVWSSYEQYF.

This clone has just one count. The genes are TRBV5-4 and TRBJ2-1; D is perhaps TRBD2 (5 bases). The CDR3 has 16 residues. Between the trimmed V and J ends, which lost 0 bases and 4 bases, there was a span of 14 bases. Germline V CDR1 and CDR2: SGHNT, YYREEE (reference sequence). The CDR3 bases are TGTGCCAGCAGCTTGGGGTCTAGCCGGGATTACAATGAGCAGTTCTTC. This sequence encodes CASSLGSSRDYNEQFF. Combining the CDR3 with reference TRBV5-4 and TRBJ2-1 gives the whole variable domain ETGVTQSPTHLIKTRGQQVTLRCSSQSGHNTVSWYQQALGQGPQFIFQYYREEENGRGNFPPRFSGLQFPNYSSELNVNALELDDSALYLCASSLGSSRDYNEQFFGPGTRLTVL.